These T cell receptor beta chains were read from a single sample in a study of vaccination and CD4 T cells after COVID-19. These receptors are not linked to any known antigen. TCRdb re-called the PCR reads with MiXCR, one entry per CDR3 protein. There are more than 20,000 distinct CDR3 sequences in the sample; 65% to 70% occur only once, and over 3.5% lies in the top ten. Material for sequencing was CD4+ T cells from blood, cultured in vitro. These receptors all stem from a human donor who had recovered from COVID-19. The CDR3 runs from the conserved cysteine through the conserved F or W. D genes are given only for firm matches. Part of the rows lack a size; the others show once, few, many or a class for expanded clones.

j_call clone_size v_call d_call cdr3_aa cdr3_nt
TRBJ1-2 - TRBV5-1 TRBD1 CASSLWASGQVDGDGYTF TGCGCCAGCAGCTTGTGGGCCTCCGGACAGGTAGATGGCGATGGCTACACCTTC
TRBJ2-1 - TRBV7-2 TRBD2 CASSLVSGGLRSYNEQFF TGTGCCAGCAGCTTAGTTTCGGGAGGGTTAAGGTCCTACAATGAGCAGTTCTTC
TRBJ2-2 - TRBV6-1 - CASSPKDSNTGELFF TGTGCCAGCAGTCCGAAGGACAGTAACACCGGGGAGCTGTTTTTT
TRBJ1-2 - TRBV24-1 - CATSDLYSGYTF TGTGCCACCAGTGATTTGTACAGTGGCTACACCTTC
TRBJ1-1 - TRBV3-1 - CASSYQGRSVEAFF TGTGCCAGCAGCTACCAGGGGAGAAGTGTTGAAGCTTTCTTT
TRBJ1-2 once TRBV30 - CAWSVPGSRGYGYTF TGTGCCTGGAGTGTACCTGGCAGTCGAGGCTATGGCTACACCTTC
TRBJ1-1 - TRBV12-3/TRBV12-4 - CASSPRAGTEAFF TGTGCCAGCAGCCCCAGGGCGGGAACTGAAGCTTTCTTT
TRBJ2-1 - TRBV11-2 TRBD2 CASSLDGAGVYEQFF TGTGCCAGCAGCTTAGATGGGGCGGGAGTCTATGAGCAGTTCTTC
TRBJ1-4 - TRBV20-1 TRBD1 CSATGTANEKLFF TGCAGTGCTACCGGGACAGCCAATGAAAAACTGTTTTTT
TRBJ2-7 - TRBV7-2 - CASSYYSQPLYEQYF TGTGCCAGCAGCTACTATTCGCAGCCACTCTACGAGCAGTACTTC
TRBJ2-5 - TRBV6-9 TRBD1 CASSDTGGGETQYF TGTGCCAGCAGCGATACAGGGGGCGGGGAGACCCAGTACTTC
TRBJ1-5 few TRBV20-1 - CSARDPEGGFSNQPQHF TGCAGTGCTAGGGATCCTGAAGGGGGGTTTAGCAATCAGCCCCAGCATTTT